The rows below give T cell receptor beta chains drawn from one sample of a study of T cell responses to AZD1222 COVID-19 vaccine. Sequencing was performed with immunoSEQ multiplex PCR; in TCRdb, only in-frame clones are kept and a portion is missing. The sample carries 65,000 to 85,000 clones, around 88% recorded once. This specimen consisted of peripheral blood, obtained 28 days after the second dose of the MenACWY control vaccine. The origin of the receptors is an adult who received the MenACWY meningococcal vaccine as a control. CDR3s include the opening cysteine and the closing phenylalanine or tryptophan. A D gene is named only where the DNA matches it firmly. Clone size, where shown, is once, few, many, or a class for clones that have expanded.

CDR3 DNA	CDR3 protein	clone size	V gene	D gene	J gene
TGTGCCAGTAGGATGGCAGGGGAGGGGAATTCACCCCTCCACTTT	CASRMAGEGNSPLHF	few	TRBV19	-	TRBJ1-6
TGTGCCAGTAGTATCCAGGGACAGGGACCCGAAGCTTTCTTT	CASSIQGQGPEAFF	-	TRBV19	TRBD1	TRBJ1-1
TGTGCCAGCAGCCCTGGGGATCAGCTTTACAATGAGCAGTTCTTC	CASSPGDQLYNEQFF	-	TRBV7-3	-	TRBJ2-1
TGTGCCAGCAGCTCGACTAGTCTTTACAATGAGCAGTTCTTC	CASSSTSLYNEQFF	-	TRBV11-3	-	TRBJ2-1
TGTGCCAGCAGCCCCGATATTTCGACAGATACGCAGTATTTT	CASSPDISTDTQYF	-	TRBV3-1/TRBV3-2	-	TRBJ2-3
TGTGCCAGCAGCTTCTCGGTAGAATACGATGAGCAGTTCTTC	CASSFSVEYDEQFF	-	TRBV7-9	-	TRBJ2-1
TGTGCCAGCAGACAAGACAGGGGTGGGGGCTACGAGCAGTACTTC	CASRQDRGGGYEQYF	-	TRBV28	TRBD1	TRBJ2-7
TGTGCCAGCAGCCACGGGACGGGCAAGTACGAGCAGTACTTC	CASSHGTGKYEQYF	once	TRBV7-9	-	TRBJ2-7
TGCGCCAGCAGCTTGGATGGCGGGAACGGGGGTTATGGCTACACCTTC	CASSLDGGNGGYGYTF	once	TRBV5-1	-	TRBJ1-2
TGTGCCAGCAGTCCCCCGGGAACAGGTTATAATTCACCCCTCCACTTT	CASSPPGTGYNSPLHF	once	TRBV28	-	TRBJ1-6
TGTGCCAGCAGCTTGGCAGGGGGGGGCACTGAAGCTTTCTTT	CASSLAGGGTEAFF	-	TRBV5-6	TRBD1	TRBJ1-1
TGTGCCAGCAGCTTCAGGCGCAAAGAGACCCAGTACTTC	CASSFRRKETQYF	-	TRBV11-1	-	TRBJ2-5
TGTGCCAGCAGCTTGGCCTCGGGAACTAATGAAAAACTGTTTTTT	CASSLASGTNEKLFF	-	TRBV5-4	-	TRBJ1-4
TGTGCCAGCAGCTTAAGGCGACAGGGGTTCACTGAAGCTTTCTTT	CASSLRRQGFTEAFF	-	TRBV7-2	TRBD1	TRBJ1-1
TGTGCCAGCAAAGACAGGGGTGCTAGTGAAAAACTGTTTTTT	CASKDRGASEKLFF	-	TRBV25-1	TRBD1	TRBJ1-4
TGTGCCAGCAGCGTGGGGGACTCTACTGGCTATGGCTACACCTTC	CASSVGDSTGYGYTF	-	TRBV9	-	TRBJ1-2
TGTGCCTGGAGTGTCGGACAGACAGGGGGCGATGGCTACACCTTC	CAWSVGQTGGDGYTF	-	TRBV30	TRBD1	TRBJ1-2
TGTGCCAGTAGTTATCCGGGACAGATAAATGAAAAACTGTTTTTT	CASSYPGQINEKLFF	few	TRBV19	TRBD1	TRBJ1-4
TGTGCCGGACGCCGGGACAGGGATGAAAAACTGTTTTTT	CAGRRDRDEKLFF	-	TRBV10-3	TRBD1	TRBJ1-4
TGTGCCAGCAGTTCCGGGACAGGGGCCCCGCGGTATGGCTACACCTTC	CASSSGTGAPRYGYTF	-	TRBV27	TRBD1	TRBJ1-2
TGCAGCGTTGAAGTCGGATTGGCGGGGTTTCTAAGGTTCTTC	CSVEVGLAGFLRFF	-	TRBV29-1	-	TRBJ2-1
TGTGCCGGTCAGGGGAACACTGAAGCTTTCTTT	CAGQGNTEAFF	once	TRBV2	-	TRBJ1-1
TGTGCCAGCTCACCACCAAACACCGCAGACAGGGCCTATCTTAACTACGAGCAGTACTTC	CASSPPNTADRAYLNYEQYF	-	TRBV18	TRBD1	TRBJ2-7
TGCGCCAGCAGCTCGCCAGGACAGGGGTACGGCTACACCTTC	CASSSPGQGYGYTF	-	TRBV5-1	TRBD1	TRBJ1-2
TGTGCCAGCAGCCAAGAAGATACCTATGGCTACACCTTC	CASSQEDTYGYTF	-	TRBV3-1/TRBV3-2	-	TRBJ1-2
TGTGCCAGCAGCTTAGTAGGACAGGGAAAAGAGACCCAGTACTTC	CASSLVGQGKETQYF	-	TRBV7-9	TRBD1	TRBJ2-5
TGCGCCAGCAGCTACTCCCTGACCGGGGAGCTGTTTTTT	CASSYSLTGELFF	-	TRBV5-1	-	TRBJ2-2
TGCGCCAGCAGCCGAAACCGGGACACTCTCGGTGCTTCACCCCTCCACTTT	CASSRNRDTLGASPLHF	-	TRBV4-1	-	TRBJ1-6
TGTGCCAGCAGTGGAGGGTCCCCTTCACCCCTCCACTTT	CASSGGSPSPLHF	-	TRBV2	-	TRBJ1-6
TGTGCCAGCAGTTTATACATCTCGGGACAGGGGGCGCAGTACTTC	CASSLYISGQGAQYF	-	TRBV27	TRBD1	TRBJ2-7
TGTGCCAGCAGTGAATTTTTGAGAGGGGACAGCAAAACTTATGGCTACACCTTC	CASSEFLRGDSKTYGYTF	once	TRBV6-1	TRBD1	TRBJ1-2
TGTGCCAGTACCATTTTTCGGGGTAGAGGCTACACCTTC	CASTIFRGRGYTF	-	TRBV19	-	TRBJ1-2
TGCGCCAGCAGCTTGGCCTTGGGCCCGAATGAGCAGTTCTTC	CASSLALGPNEQFF	-	TRBV5-1	-	TRBJ2-1
TGTGCCAGCTCACCACCGATGGAGGGGAGCTATGGCTACACCTTC	CASSPPMEGSYGYTF	-	TRBV18	-	TRBJ1-2
TGTGCCAGCAGCGAGGGACTCCACAGCTCTGGAAACACCATATATTTT	CASSEGLHSSGNTIYF	-	TRBV7-2	-	TRBJ1-3
TGTGCCAGTAGTAAGGACGGATTGAACACCGGGGAGCTGTTTTTT	CASSKDGLNTGELFF	once	TRBV19	-	TRBJ2-2
TGTGCCAGCAGCCCTGGGACAGTCAACACCGGGGAGCTGTTTTTT	CASSPGTVNTGELFF	once	TRBV11-3	TRBD1	TRBJ2-2
TGTGCCTGGACCGGCATGGGGGCCCGTACGGGCTACACCTTC	CAWTGMGARTGYTF	-	TRBV30	-	TRBJ1-2
TGTGCCAGCTCCAGAAGCGGACTTCTCCAAGAGACCCAGTACTTC	CASSRSGLLQETQYF	-	TRBV28	-	TRBJ2-5
TGTGCCAGTAGACCCGACAGGGGCTTGGCCAAAAACATTCAGTACTTC	CASRPDRGLAKNIQYF	-	TRBV19	TRBD1	TRBJ2-4
TGTGCCAGCAGCTTATACAGGGTCGAGCAGTACTTC	CASSLYRVEQYF	-	TRBV11-2	-	TRBJ2-7
TGTGCCAGCAGGGCGTACGGACAGTCCAACTATGGCTACACCTTC	CASRAYGQSNYGYTF	-	TRBV2	-	TRBJ1-2
TGTGCCAGCAGTCAACTGACTAGCGGGGCTAGCTCCTACAATGAGCAGTTCTTC	CASSQLTSGASSYNEQFF	-	TRBV3-1/TRBV3-2	TRBD2	TRBJ2-1
TGTGCCAGTAAGGCAGGGGCCTCTGGGGCCAACGTCCTGACTTTC	CASKAGASGANVLTF	few	TRBV19	-	TRBJ2-6
TGCGCCAGCAGCCCGGCGGACAGGCGGAACACTGAAGCTTTCTTT	CASSPADRRNTEAFF	-	TRBV5-1	TRBD1	TRBJ1-1
TGTGCCAGCTCAGCCGGGACAGGTGAAGCTTTCTTT	CASSAGTGEAFF	-	TRBV18	TRBD1	TRBJ1-1
TGTGCCAGCAGTTTAGGGGTCGGTAGCAATCAGCCCCAGCATTTT	CASSLGVGSNQPQHF	-	TRBV28	-	TRBJ1-5
TGTGCCTGGTACAGGGTTCTCCCTAATGAAAAACTGTTTTTT	CAWYRVLPNEKLFF	-	TRBV30	-	TRBJ1-4
TGTGCCAGCGTCCGGGGCTCTGAAGAGACCCAGTACTTC	CASVRGSEETQYF	-	TRBV6-5	-	TRBJ2-5
TGTGCCAGCAGCTTAGCGCTAGGTAGCGGGGGCACAGATACGCAGTATTTT	CASSLALGSGGTDTQYF	-	TRBV11-1	TRBD2	TRBJ2-3
TGTGCCAGTAGTATTACGCCGGGAGGGGATGGTGAAAAACTGTTTTTT	CASSITPGGDGEKLFF	-	TRBV19	-	TRBJ1-4
TGTGCCAGCTCCTTCGACGGATTCCGAAACACCATATATTTT	CASSFDGFRNTIYF	-	TRBV6-5	-	TRBJ1-3
TGTGCCAGCAGTTCGAGTAATAATTCACCCCTCCACTTT	CASSSSNNSPLHF	-	TRBV28	-	TRBJ1-6
TGTGCCAGCAGCTTAGTTCGGGGGACAGGGGGCTCTGGGGCCAACGTCCTGACTTTC	CASSLVRGTGGSGANVLTF	-	TRBV7-2	TRBD1	TRBJ2-6
TGTGCCAGCAGTGAGTCCAAGAACACTGAAGCTTTCTTT	CASSESKNTEAFF	-	TRBV2	-	TRBJ1-1